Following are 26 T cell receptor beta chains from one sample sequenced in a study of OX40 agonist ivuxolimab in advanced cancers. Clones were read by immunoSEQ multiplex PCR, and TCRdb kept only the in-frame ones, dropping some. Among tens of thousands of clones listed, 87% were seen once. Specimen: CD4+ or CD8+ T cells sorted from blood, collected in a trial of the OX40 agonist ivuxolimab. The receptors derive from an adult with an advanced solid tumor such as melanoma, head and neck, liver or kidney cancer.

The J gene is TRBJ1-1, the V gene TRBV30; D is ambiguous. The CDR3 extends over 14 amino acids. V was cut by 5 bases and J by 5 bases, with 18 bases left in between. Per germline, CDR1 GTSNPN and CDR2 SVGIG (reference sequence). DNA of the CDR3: TGTGCCTGGTGCCCCGTCCGGCGGGGAACTGAAGCTTTCTTT. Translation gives CAWCPVRRGTEAFF.

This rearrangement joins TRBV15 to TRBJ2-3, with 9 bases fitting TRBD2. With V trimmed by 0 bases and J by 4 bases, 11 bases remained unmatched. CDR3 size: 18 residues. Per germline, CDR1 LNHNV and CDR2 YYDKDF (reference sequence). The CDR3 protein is CATSRDQGSGSYSDTQYF. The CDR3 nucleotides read TGTGCCACCAGCAGAGATCAGGGTAGCGGGAGCTATTCAGATACGCAGTATTTT.

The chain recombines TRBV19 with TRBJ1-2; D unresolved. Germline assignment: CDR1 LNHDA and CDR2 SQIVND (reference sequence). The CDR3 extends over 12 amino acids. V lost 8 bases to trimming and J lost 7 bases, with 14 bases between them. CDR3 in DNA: TGTGCCAGTTCGGAGGGCCGGGTTGGCTACACCTTC. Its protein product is CASSEGRVGYTF.

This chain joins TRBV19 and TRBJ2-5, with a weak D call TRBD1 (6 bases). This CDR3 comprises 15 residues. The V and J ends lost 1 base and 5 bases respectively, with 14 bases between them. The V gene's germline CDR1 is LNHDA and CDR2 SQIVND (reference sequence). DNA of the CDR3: TGTGCCAGTAGTATAGCCCCACAGGGCAGGGAGACCCAGTACTTC. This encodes CASSIAPQGRETQYF. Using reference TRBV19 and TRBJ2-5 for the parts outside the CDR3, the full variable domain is DGGITQSPKYLFRKEGQNVTLSCEQNLNHDAMYWYRQDPGQGLRLIYYSQIVNDFQKGDIAEGYSVSREKKESFPLTVTSAQKNPTAFYLCASSIAPQGRETQYFGPGTRLLVL.

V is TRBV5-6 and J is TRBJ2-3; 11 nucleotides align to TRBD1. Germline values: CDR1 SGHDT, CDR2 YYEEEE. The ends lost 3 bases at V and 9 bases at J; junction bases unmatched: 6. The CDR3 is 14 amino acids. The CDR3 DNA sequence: TGTGCCAGCAGCTCCCGGGACAGGGGGGGCACGCAGTATTTT. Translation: CASSSRDRGGTQYF.

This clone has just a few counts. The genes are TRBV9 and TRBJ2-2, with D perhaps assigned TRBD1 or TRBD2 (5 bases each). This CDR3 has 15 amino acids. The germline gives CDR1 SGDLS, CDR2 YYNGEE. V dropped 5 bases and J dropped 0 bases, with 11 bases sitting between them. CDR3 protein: CASSAGTANTGELFF. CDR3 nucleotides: TGTGCCAGCAGTGCCGGGACGGCGAACACCGGGGAGCTGTTTTTT.

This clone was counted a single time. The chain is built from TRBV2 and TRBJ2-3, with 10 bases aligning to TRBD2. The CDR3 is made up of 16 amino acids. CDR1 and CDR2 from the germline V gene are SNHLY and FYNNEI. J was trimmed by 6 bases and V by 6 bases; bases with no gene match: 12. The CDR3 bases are TGTGCCAGCAGCGAAAACGGACTAGCGGTTAGGGATACGCAGTATTTT. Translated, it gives CASSENGLAVRDTQYF.

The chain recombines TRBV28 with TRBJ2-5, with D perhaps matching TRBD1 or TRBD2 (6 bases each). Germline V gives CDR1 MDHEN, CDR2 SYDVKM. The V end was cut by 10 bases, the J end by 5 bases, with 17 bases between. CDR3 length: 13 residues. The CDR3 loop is CATTWGAGETQYF. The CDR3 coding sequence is TGTGCCACCACCTGGGGGGCCGGGGAGACCCAGTACTTC.

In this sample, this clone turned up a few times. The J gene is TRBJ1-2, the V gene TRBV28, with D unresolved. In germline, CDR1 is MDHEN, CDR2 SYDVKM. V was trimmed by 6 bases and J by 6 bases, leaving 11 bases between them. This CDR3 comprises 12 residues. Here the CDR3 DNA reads TGTGCCAGCAGGCAAACTTGGGATGGCTACACCTTC. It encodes CASRQTWDGYTF.

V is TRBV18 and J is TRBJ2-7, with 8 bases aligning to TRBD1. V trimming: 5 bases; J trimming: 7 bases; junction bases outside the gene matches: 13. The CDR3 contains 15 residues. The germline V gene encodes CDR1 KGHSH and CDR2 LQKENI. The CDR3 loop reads CASSGRDRYLQEQYF. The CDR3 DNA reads TGTGCCAGCTCAGGACGGGACAGGTACCTTCAGGAGCAGTACTTC.

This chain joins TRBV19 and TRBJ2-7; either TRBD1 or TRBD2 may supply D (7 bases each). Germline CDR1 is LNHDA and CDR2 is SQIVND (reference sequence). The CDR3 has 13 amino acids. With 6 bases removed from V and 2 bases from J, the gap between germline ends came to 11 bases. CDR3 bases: TGTGCCAGTAGCCAGGGGGGGACCTACGAGCAGTACTTC. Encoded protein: CASSQGGTYEQYF.

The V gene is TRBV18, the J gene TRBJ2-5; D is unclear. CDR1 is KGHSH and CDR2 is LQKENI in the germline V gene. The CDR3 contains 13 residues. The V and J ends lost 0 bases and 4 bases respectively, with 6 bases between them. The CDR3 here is CASSPPTLETQYF. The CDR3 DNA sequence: TGTGCCAGCTCACCACCAACCCTAGAGACCCAGTACTTC.

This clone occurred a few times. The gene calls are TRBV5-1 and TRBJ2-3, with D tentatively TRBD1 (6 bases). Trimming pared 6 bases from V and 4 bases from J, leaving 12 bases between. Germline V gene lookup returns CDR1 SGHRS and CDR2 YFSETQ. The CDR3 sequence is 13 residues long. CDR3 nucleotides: TGCGCCAGCAACCCAGAGGGGGCAGATACGCAGTATTTT. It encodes CASNPEGADTQYF.

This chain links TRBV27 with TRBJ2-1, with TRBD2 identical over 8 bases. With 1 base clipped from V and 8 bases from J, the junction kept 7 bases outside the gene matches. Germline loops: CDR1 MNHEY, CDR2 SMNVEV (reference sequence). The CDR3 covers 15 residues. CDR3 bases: TGTGCCAGCAGTTTATTGGTCGGGGGGGCTGATGAGCAGTTCTTC. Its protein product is CASSLLVGGADEQFF.

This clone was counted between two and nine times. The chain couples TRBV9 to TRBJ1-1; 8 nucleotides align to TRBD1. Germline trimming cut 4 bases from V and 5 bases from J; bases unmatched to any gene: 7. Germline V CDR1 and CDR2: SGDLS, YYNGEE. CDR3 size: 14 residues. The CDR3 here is CASSTQGGGTEAFF. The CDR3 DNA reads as TGTGCCAGCAGCACACAGGGGGGAGGTACTGAAGCTTTCTTT.

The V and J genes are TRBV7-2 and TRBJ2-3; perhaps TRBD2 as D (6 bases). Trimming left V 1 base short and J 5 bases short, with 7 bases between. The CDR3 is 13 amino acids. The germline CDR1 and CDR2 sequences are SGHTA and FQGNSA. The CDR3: CASSLEEGDTQYF. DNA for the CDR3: TGTGCCAGCAGCTTAGAGGAGGGAGATACGCAGTATTTT.

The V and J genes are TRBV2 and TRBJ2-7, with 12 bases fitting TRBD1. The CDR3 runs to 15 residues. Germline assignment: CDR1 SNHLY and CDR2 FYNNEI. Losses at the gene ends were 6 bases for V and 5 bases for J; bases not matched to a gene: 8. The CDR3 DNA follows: TGTGCCAGCAGCCGAGGGACAGGGGGCACCCACGAGCAGTACTTC. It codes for CASSRGTGGTHEQYF.

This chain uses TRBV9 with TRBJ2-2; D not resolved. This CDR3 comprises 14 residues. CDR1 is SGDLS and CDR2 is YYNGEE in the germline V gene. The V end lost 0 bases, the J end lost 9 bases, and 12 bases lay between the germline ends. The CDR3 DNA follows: TGTGCCAGCAGCGTAGATGCGTCTCTCCGGGAGCTGTTTTTT. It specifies CASSVDASLRELFF.

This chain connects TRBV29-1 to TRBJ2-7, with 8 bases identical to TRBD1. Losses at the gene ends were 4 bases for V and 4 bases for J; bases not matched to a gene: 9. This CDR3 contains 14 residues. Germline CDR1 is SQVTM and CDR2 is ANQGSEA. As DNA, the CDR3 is TGCAGCGTTGGTCAAGGACAGGGTGGATACGAGCAGTACTTC. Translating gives CSVGQGQGGYEQYF.

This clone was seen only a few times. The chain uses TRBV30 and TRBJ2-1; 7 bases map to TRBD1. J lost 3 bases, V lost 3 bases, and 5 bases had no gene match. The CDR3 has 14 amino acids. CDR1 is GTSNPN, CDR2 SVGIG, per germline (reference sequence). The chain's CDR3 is CAWSRQGLYNEQFF. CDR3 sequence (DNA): TGTGCCTGGAGCCGACAGGGCCTCTACAATGAGCAGTTCTTC.

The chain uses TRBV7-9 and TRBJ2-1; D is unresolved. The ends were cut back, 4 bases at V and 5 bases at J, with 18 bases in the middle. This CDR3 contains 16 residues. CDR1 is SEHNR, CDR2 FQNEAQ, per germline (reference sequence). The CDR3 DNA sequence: TGTGCCAGCAGCTCGCATGGAAGAGCCAGCGACAATGAGCAGTTCTTC. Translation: CASSSHGRASDNEQFF.

CDR3 region: CASSPDRTQETQYF. The CDR3 bases are TGTGCCAGCTCACCAGACAGGACCCAAGAGACCCAGTACTTC. V gene TRBV18 combines with J gene TRBJ2-5, with a weak D call TRBD1 (6 bases). Trimming cost V 2 bases and J 1 base, with 8 bases left between them. CDR1 is KGHSH and CDR2 is LQKENI in the germline V gene. This CDR3 comprises 14 residues.

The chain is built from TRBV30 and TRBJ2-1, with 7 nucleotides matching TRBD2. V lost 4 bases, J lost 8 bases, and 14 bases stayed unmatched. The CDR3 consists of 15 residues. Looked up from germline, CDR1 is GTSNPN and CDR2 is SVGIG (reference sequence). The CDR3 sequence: CAWTLRSGISDEQFF. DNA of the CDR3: TGTGCCTGGACCCTTAGGAGCGGGATCAGCGATGAGCAGTTCTTC.

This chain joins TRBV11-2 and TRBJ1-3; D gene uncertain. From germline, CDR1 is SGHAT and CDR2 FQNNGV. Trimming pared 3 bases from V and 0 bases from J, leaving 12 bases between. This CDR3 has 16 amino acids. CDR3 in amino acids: CASSFTIVFSGNTIYF. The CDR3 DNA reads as TGTGCCAGCAGCTTTACGATCGTCTTCTCTGGAAACACCATATATTTT.

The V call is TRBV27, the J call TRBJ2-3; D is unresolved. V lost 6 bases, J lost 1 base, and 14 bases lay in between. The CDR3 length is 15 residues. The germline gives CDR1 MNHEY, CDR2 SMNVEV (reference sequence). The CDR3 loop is CASSSWAEGTDTQYF. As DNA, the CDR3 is TGTGCCAGCAGCTCTTGGGCCGAGGGCACAGATACGCAGTATTTT.

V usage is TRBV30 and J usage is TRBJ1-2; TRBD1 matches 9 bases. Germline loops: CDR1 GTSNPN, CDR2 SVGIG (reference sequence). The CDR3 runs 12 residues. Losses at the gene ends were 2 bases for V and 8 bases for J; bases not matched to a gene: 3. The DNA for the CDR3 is TGTGCCTGGAGTTCTACAGGGGGCGGCTACACCTTC. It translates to CAWSSTGGGYTF.